These 29 T cell receptor beta chains were all obtained from the same sample, sequenced in a study of blood T cell repertoires in COVID-19. Generated by immunoSEQ multiplex PCR, the TCRdb table keeps only in-frame clones and is missing some. The repertoire holds about 330,000 clones, more than 85% seen once, with roughly 1% in the top ten. What was sequenced was PBMCs or T cells enriched from blood (not recorded which). The receptors derive from a woman between 25 and 40 years old who had recovered from COVID-19.

The chain joins TRBV19 to TRBJ1-6; 8 bases agree with TRBD1. The CDR3 extends over 15 amino acids. V was pared by 7 bases and J by 9 bases, with 11 bases of the junction left unmatched. Germline V lookup: CDR1 LNHDA, CDR2 SQIVND (reference sequence). The CDR3, as DNA: TGTGCCAGTACCGGGCAGGACAGGGCGAGTTCACCCCTCCACTTT. This gives the protein CASTGQDRASSPLHF.

This chain uses TRBV6-5 with TRBJ2-3; weak D call: TRBD1 (6 bases). The germline V gene encodes CDR1 MNHEY and CDR2 SVGAGI. Trimming pared 6 bases from V and 4 bases from J, leaving 17 bases between. CDR3 length: 15 residues. CDR3 DNA: TGTGCCAGCAGCACAGGGACCTTGCGCGCAGATACGCAGTATTTT. The encoded protein is CASSTGTLRADTQYF.

The rearrangement joins TRBV28 to TRBJ1-2; 9 bases fit TRBD1. The germline gives CDR1 MDHEN, CDR2 SYDVKM. With V trimmed by 6 bases and J by 8 bases, 10 bases remained unmatched. CDR3 length: 14 amino acids. The CDR3 region is CASSLTDRGSGYTF. DNA of the CDR3: TGTGCCAGCAGCCTTACAGACAGGGGGAGCGGCTACACCTTC.

V gene TRBV27 combines with J gene TRBJ2-1; D is undetermined. Germline CDR1 and CDR2: MNHEY and SMNVEV (reference sequence). The CDR3 length is 15 residues. V was trimmed by 3 bases and J by 4 bases, leaving 13 bases between them. The CDR3 DNA is TGTGCCAGCAGTTTCGTGAAAAAGAGTTACAATGAGCAGTTCTTC. Amino acid sequence: CASSFVKKSYNEQFF.

V gene TRBV5-1 combines with J gene TRBJ1-4; D call uncertain. The V and J ends lost 0 bases and 7 bases respectively, with 13 bases between them. This CDR3 has 15 amino acids. In germline, CDR1 is SGHRS, CDR2 YFSETQ. The CDR3 region is CASSLATGRSEKLFF. The DNA of the CDR3 is TGCGCCAGCAGCTTGGCCACGGGAAGATCTGAAAAACTGTTTTTT.

The chain uses TRBV7-6 and TRBJ1-6; the match to TRBD1 covers 8 bases. The junction had 9 bases not matched to a gene; V was cut back by 1 base and J by 10 bases. Germline V CDR1 and CDR2: SGHVS, FNYEAQ. CDR3 length: 16 amino acids. CDR3 DNA: TGTGCCAGCAGCTTAGGTACCCAGGGGGCAGGCTCACCCCTCCACTTT. Encoded protein: CASSLGTQGAGSPLHF.

The chain employs TRBV7-5 and TRBJ1-1; the D call of TRBD1 is as the table states it, not checked on the DNA. TRBV7-5 corresponds to a pseudogene. This CDR3 comprises 14 residues. The CDR3 region has the DNA TGTGTCAGAAGCCCCGACAGGGGTAACACTGAAGCTTTCTTT. Amino acids: CVRSPDRGNTEAFF.

DNA of the CDR3: TGTGCCAGCAGCCTCTACCGGGACAGCACTGAAGCTTTCTTT. Its protein is CASSLYRDSTEAFF. The chain recombines TRBV7-2 with TRBJ1-1; 7 bases agree with TRBD1. The CDR3 is 14 residues long. With 5 bases clipped from V and 4 bases from J, the junction kept 7 bases outside the gene matches. The germline V gene has CDR1 SGHTA and CDR2 FQGNSA.

The chain employs TRBV24-1 and TRBJ2-7; 11 nucleotides match TRBD1. The CDR3 is made up of 17 amino acids. Germline-derived CDR1 and CDR2 are KGHDR and SFDVKD. J lost 2 bases, V lost 3 bases, and 8 bases had no gene match. This CDR3 is CATSDVSPGQGAYEQYF. The CDR3, as DNA: TGTGCCACCAGTGATGTCTCTCCGGGACAGGGGGCCTACGAGCAGTACTTC.

The chain combines TRBV14 with TRBJ2-1; TRBD1 is a possible D gene (6 bases). This CDR3 is built from 13 residues. Per germline, CDR1 SGHDN and CDR2 FVKESK. V lost 8 bases, J lost 13 bases, and 21 bases lay in between. The CDR3 here is CASAKRGQERQFF. The CDR3 DNA sequence: TGTGCCAGCGCCAAGAGGGGACAAGAACGACAGTTCTTC. The variable domain in full, with the rest retrieved from reference TRBV14 and TRBJ2-1, is EAGVTQFPSHSVIEKGQTVTLRCDPISGHDNLYWYRRVMGKEIKFLLHFVKESKQDESGMPNNRFLAERTGGTYSTLKVQPAELEDSGVYFCASAKRGQERQFFGPGTRLTVL.

This chain joins TRBV18 and TRBJ1-2; no clear D gene. Germline lookup yields CDR1 KGHSH and CDR2 LQKENI. The V gene lost 3 bases and the J gene lost 3 bases, with 29 bases spanning the gap. CDR3 size: 20 residues. In DNA, the CDR3 is TGTGCCAGCTCACCCCTATCAACAGCCCGGCGGGCAACGGCCGACTATGGCTACACCTTC. Amino acid sequence: CASSPLSTARRATADYGYTF.

The genes are TRBV28 and TRBJ2-7; 10 bases line up with TRBD1. The CDR3 extends over 16 amino acids. Germline CDR1 and CDR2: MDHEN and SYDVKM. V lost 2 bases to trimming and J lost 5 bases; unmatched junction nucleotides: 9. The CDR3 coding sequence is TGTGCCAGCAGTTTAGCGGCGTGGGGACAGGGGAACGAGCAGTACTTC. This translates into CASSLAAWGQGNEQYF.

This chain connects TRBV19 to TRBJ1-2; no definite D call. Trimming pared 3 bases from V and 5 bases from J, leaving 10 bases between. Germline CDR1 is LNHDA and CDR2 is SQIVND (reference sequence). The CDR3 sequence is 13 residues long. The CDR3 sequence is CASSMVQSYGYTF. The CDR3 DNA reads as TGTGCCAGTAGTATGGTCCAGTCGTATGGCTACACCTTC. Combining the CDR3 with reference TRBV19 and TRBJ1-2 gives the whole variable domain DGGITQSPKYLFRKEGQNVTLSCEQNLNHDAMYWYRQDPGQGLRLIYYSQIVNDFQKGDIAEGYSVSREKKESFPLTVTSAQKNPTAFYLCASSMVQSYGYTFGSGTRLTVV.

The chain joins TRBV15 to TRBJ2-7, with TRBD1 matching 8 bases. V lost 0 bases, J lost 5 bases, and 6 bases stayed unmatched. The CDR3 covers 15 residues. CDR1 and CDR2 (germline): LNHNV, YYDKDF (reference sequence). In DNA form, the CDR3 reads TGTGCCACCAGCAGAGATCTTGGCAGGGGGCACGAGCAGTACTTC. It translates to CATSRDLGRGHEQYF.

The gene calls are TRBV3-1 (or the pseudogene TRBV3-2) and TRBJ2-5, with no clear D. Per the germline V gene, CDR1 is LGHDT and CDR2 is YNNKEL (reference sequence). Deletions cut 0 bases from V and 2 bases from J, with 13 bases between. The CDR3 loop spans 16 amino acids. The CDR3 bases are TGTGCCAGCAGCCAAGAGCCTCTGCTGGCACAAGAGACCCAGTACTTC. The encoded protein is CASSQEPLLAQETQYF.

CDR3 in amino acids: CASSPGGKQYF. CDR3 in DNA: TGTGCCAGCAGCCCAGGGGGCAAGCAGTACTTC. This rearrangement joins TRBV12-3 or TRBV12-4 to TRBJ2-7, with 8 positions matching TRBD1. The CDR3 has 11 amino acids. The junction had 3 bases not matched to a gene; V was cut back by 6 bases and J by 8 bases.

The J gene is TRBJ2-2, the V gene TRBV3-1 (or the pseudogene TRBV3-2), with D maybe TRBD2 (5 bases). Trimming removed 3 bases from V and 6 bases from J, with 8 bases in between. The CDR3 runs to 13 residues. Per the germline V gene, CDR1 is LGHDT and CDR2 is YNNKEL (reference sequence). CDR3 DNA: TGTGCCAGCAGCCAGCAGAGGGCCGGGGAGCTGTTTTTT. Residues: CASSQQRAGELFF.

The J gene is TRBJ2-7, the V gene TRBV19, with D perhaps TRBD1 (6 bases). This CDR3 is 12 amino acids long. In germline, CDR1 is LNHDA, CDR2 SQIVND (reference sequence). Trimming stripped 6 bases from V and 5 bases from J, with 11 bases between. The DNA of the CDR3 is TGTGCCAGTAGAGGGGACACTAACGAGCAGTACTTC. Residues: CASRGDTNEQYF.

This rearrangement joins TRBV10-2 to TRBJ1-5; TRBD1 aligns across 11 bases. CDR1 is WSHSY, CDR2 SAAADI, per germline. The trim removed 9 bases at V and 4 bases at J, leaving 5 bases unmatched. The CDR3 contains 14 residues. The CDR3 here is CASTDRGRNQPQHF. In DNA, the CDR3 is TGCGCCAGTACGGACAGGGGGCGAAATCAGCCCCAGCATTTT.

The chain is built from TRBV18 and TRBJ1-3, with D unresolved. Germline V gene data show CDR1 as KGHSH and CDR2 as LQKENI. The CDR3 runs to 16 residues. Trimming removed 3 bases from V and 0 bases from J, with 12 bases in between. CDR3 sequence: CASSPMAGVSGNTIYF. CDR3 nucleotide sequence: TGTGCCAGCTCACCTATGGCAGGTGTCTCTGGAAACACCATATATTTT.

V is TRBV30 and J is TRBJ2-3; 10 bases match TRBD2. The length of the CDR3 is 15 residues. Germline assignment: CDR1 GTSNPN and CDR2 SVGIG (reference sequence). V dropped 2 bases and J dropped 1; count of bases not matched to a gene: 3. The CDR3 reads CAWSMGTSGTDTQYF. In DNA, the CDR3 is TGTGCCTGGAGTATGGGGACTAGCGGCACAGATACGCAGTATTTT.

The chain joins TRBV27 to TRBJ2-7; TRBD1 might be the D (6 bases). The germline CDR1 and CDR2 sequences are MNHEY and SMNVEV (reference sequence). The CDR3 sequence is 15 residues long. The V and J ends lost 6 bases and 2 bases respectively, with 17 bases between them. CDR3 coding DNA: TGTGCCAGCAGCGCAACAGGGAAGGGGCCCTACGAGCAGTACTTC. Protein product: CASSATGKGPYEQYF.

The chain carries TRBV3-1 (or the pseudogene TRBV3-2) and TRBJ2-1, with D maybe TRBD1 (7 bases). V was clipped by 2 bases and J by 6 bases, with 14 bases between them. The CDR3 sequence is 15 residues long. Germline V gives CDR1 LGHDT, CDR2 YNNKEL (reference sequence). In DNA form, the CDR3 reads TGTGCCAGCAGCCAAACAGGGGAGGTTTTCAATGAGCAGTTCTTC. It codes for CASSQTGEVFNEQFF.

This rearrangement joins TRBV28 to TRBJ2-1, with 12 bases identical to TRBD1. CDR1 and CDR2 from the germline V gene are MDHEN and SYDVKM. This CDR3 comprises 17 residues. V shed 6 bases and J 4 bases; nucleotides not matched to a gene: 10. CDR3 residues: CASRSGTGGRMYNEQFF. CDR3 nucleotide sequence: TGTGCCAGCAGGTCCGGGACAGGGGGCCGGATGTACAATGAGCAGTTCTTC.

The CDR3 is CASHRKPSTEAFF. Here the CDR3 DNA reads TGTGCCAGCCACAGGAAACCGAGCACTGAAGCTTTCTTT. This chain joins TRBV18 and TRBJ1-1, with a tentative D call TRBD1 (5 bases). The CDR3 totals 13 residues. Germline V CDR1 and CDR2: KGHSH, LQKENI. The V and J ends lost 8 bases and 4 bases respectively, with 14 bases between them. Full variable domain (rest looked up from reference TRBV18 and TRBJ1-1): NAGVMQNPRHLVRRRGQEARLRCSPMKGHSHVYWYRQLPEEGLKFMVYLQKENIIDESGMPKERFSAEFPKEGPSILRIQQVVRGDSAAYFCASHRKPSTEAFFGQGTRLTVV.

The rearrangement links TRBV28 to TRBJ2-5, with 12 bases identical to TRBD2. V shed 2 bases and J 4 bases; nucleotides not matched to a gene: 2. CDR1 and CDR2 from the germline V gene are MDHEN and SYDVKM. CDR3 length equals 15 residues. The CDR3: CASSLLAGGPETQYF. In DNA form, the CDR3 reads TGTGCCAGCAGTTTACTAGCGGGGGGGCCAGAGACCCAGTACTTC.

This clone was counted between two and nine times. J is TRBJ1-5 and V is TRBV6-2 or TRBV6-3, with TRBD1 matching 9 bases. This CDR3 has 15 residues. The V gene's germline CDR1 is MNHEY and CDR2 SVGEGT. V shed 2 bases, J shed 4 bases, and the junction held 3 bases outside the gene matches. The CDR3 DNA reads TGTGCCAGCAGTTACCCGGACAGGGGAAATCAGCCCCAGCATTTT. Its translation: CASSYPDRGNQPQHF.

V gene TRBV2 combines with J gene TRBJ1-1; 10 positions match TRBD1. Germline trimming cut 7 bases from V and 3 bases from J; bases unmatched to any gene: 17. The CDR3 totals 18 residues. Germline CDR1 is SNHLY and CDR2 is FYNNEI. The CDR3 loop is CASIIKGRQGAWDTEAFF. DNA for the CDR3: TGTGCCAGCATTATTAAAGGAAGACAGGGGGCGTGGGACACTGAAGCTTTCTTT.

The chain has TRBV21-1 and TRBJ2-2; the D call of TRBD2 is as the table states it, not checked on the DNA. TRBV21-1 represents a pseudogene. The CDR3 runs 14 residues. The CDR3 region is CRGLAGENTGELFF. The CDR3 DNA reads as TGTCGAGGACTAGCGGGGGAGAACACCGGGGAGCTGTTTTTT.